A few counts support the clone carrying this T cell receptor beta chain. The entry originates in a study of T cell responses to AZD1222 COVID-19 vaccine. TCRdb's table, derived via immunoSEQ multiplex PCR, lists solely in-frame clones and lacks some. Of about 85,000 clones listed, more than 85% are singletons. V lost 7 bases and J 5 bases, leaving 12 bases between the germline ends. The CDR3 extends over 12 amino acids. Germline CDR1 SGHRS, CDR2 YFSETQ. The clonotype comes from an adult who received the AZD1222 COVID-19 vaccine. The sequencing used peripheral blood, collected 28 days after the second AZD1222 dose. This sequence joins TRBV5-1 and TRBJ1-1; no clear D. In DNA form, the CDR3 reads TGCGCCAGCGGCACCAGTTGGACTGAAGCTTTCTTT. Protein: CASGTSWTEAFF.